The TCR beta chain described here comes from a study of T cells after posttransplantation cyclophosphamide. Points from the study as a whole: Tissue-infiltrating T cells from skin or gut overlapped little with blood T cells. After PTCy, TRB diversity resembled that of CNI/methotrexate controls. Donor CD8+ memory clones often dominated recipient blood repertoires at later times.

A marrow graft followed busulfan-fludarabine conditioning, with cyclophosphamide on days +3 and +4. Some clones are missing from TCRdb's copy, which holds only in-frame ones; the method was immunoSEQ multiplex PCR. The specimen gives some 4,000 clones without singletons; the ten biggest hold over 10%. By its share, this clone is medium-sized. Its antigen is as yet unknown. The CDR3 covers 14 residues. Germline values: CDR1 SGHNT, CDR2 YYREEE (reference sequence). The V gene end was trimmed by 4 bases and the J gene end by 4 bases; junction bases not matched to a gene: 8. Sequenced here: PBMCs, sampled after allogeneic stem cell transplant with posttransplant cyclophosphamide. The chain joins TRBV5-4 to TRBJ2-7; 7 nucleotides align to TRBD2. The source of this sequence is a female patient aged 18 to 29 who received an allogeneic stem cell transplant from an unrelated donor, was CMV-positive, and had acute GVHD only. Part of the T cells may come from the graft donor. In nucleotides, the CDR3 is TGTGCCAGCAGCGACGCGGGAGCTCGGTACGAGCAGTACTTC. Protein product: CASSDAGARYEQYF.